These 20 T cell receptor beta chains were all obtained from the same sample, sequenced in a study of shared clonotypes between healthy human individuals. Generated by immunoSEQ multiplex PCR, the TCRdb table keeps only in-frame clones and is missing some. The sample lists about 710,000 clones, roughly 72% occurring once. The sequencing input was memory CD4+ T cells sorted from blood. As to subset: CD45RA-negative fraction. The source is a woman in her 30s in good health.

This clone was seen once. The chain couples TRBV28 to TRBJ2-3; no definite D call. V was pared by 5 bases and J by 2 bases, with 5 bases between. Looked up from germline, CDR1 is MDHEN and CDR2 is SYDVKM. This CDR3 region has 12 residues. This CDR3 is CASSRFTDTQYF. The CDR3 nucleotides read TGTGCCAGCAGTCGTTTCACAGATACGCAGTATTTT.

The V call is TRBV19, the J call TRBJ2-7; D remains ambiguous. Germline V gene lookup returns CDR1 LNHDA and CDR2 SQIVND (reference sequence). Deletions cut 7 bases from V and 2 bases from J, with 3 bases between. The CDR3 extends over 10 amino acids. The CDR3 region has the DNA TGTGCCAGTACCACCTACGAGCAGTACTTC. Its protein product is CASTTYEQYF.

The CDR3 spells CASSLEGGHSNQPQHF. CDR3 coding DNA: TGTGCCAGCAGCTTGGAGGGAGGTCATAGCAATCAGCCCCAGCATTTT. The V call is TRBV5-6, the J call TRBJ1-5, with D unresolved. Trimming removed 0 bases at V and 0 bases at J, with 10 bases between. The germline V gene has CDR1 SGHDT and CDR2 YYEEEE. CDR3 length equals 16 residues.

This sequence joins TRBV7-8 and TRBJ1-5, with 7 nucleotides matching TRBD1. Trimming took 1 base from V and 11 from J; bases not matched to a gene: 8. The CDR3 covers 14 residues. CDR1 and CDR2 from the germline V gene are SGHVS and FQNEAQ. The DNA for the CDR3 is TGTGCCAGCAGCTTAGGGACAGGTTCCGGAGCCCAGCATTTT. This sequence encodes CASSLGTGSGAQHF.

The J gene is TRBJ2-2, the V gene TRBV27; 8 nucleotides line up with TRBD2. The trim removed 3 bases at V and 4 bases at J, leaving 4 bases unmatched. The CDR3 loop spans 15 amino acids. Looked up from germline, CDR1 is MNHEY and CDR2 is SMNVEV (reference sequence). CDR3 region: CASSFRAGGTGELFF. Written as DNA, the CDR3 is TGTGCCAGCAGTTTCCGGGCGGGAGGCACCGGGGAGCTGTTTTTT.

J is TRBJ2-7 and V is TRBV27; TRBD1 agrees at 10 bases. Germline V gene lookup returns CDR1 MNHEY and CDR2 SMNVEV (reference sequence). CDR3 size: 17 residues. V lost 3 bases to trimming and J lost 4 bases; unmatched junction nucleotides: 12. In nucleotides, the CDR3 is TGTGCCAGCAGTTTCCTTAATCCGGACAGGGGGGGATACGAGCAGTACTTC. This translates into CASSFLNPDRGGYEQYF.

Concerning this clone itself: The sample holds other DNA sequences that translate to the same CDR3. This chain connects TRBV2 to TRBJ1-5; D gene uncertain. The CDR3 runs 13 residues. V was clipped by 4 bases and J by 2 bases, with 6 bases between them. Germline loops: CDR1 SNHLY, CDR2 FYNNEI. The CDR3 DNA sequence: TGTGCCAGCAGTGGGACGGGCAATCAGCCCCAGCATTTT. Protein product: CASSGTGNQPQHF.

This sequence joins TRBV30 and TRBJ1-2, with TRBD1 as a possible D gene (6 bases). This CDR3 has 12 residues. V was cut by 5 bases and J by 8 bases, with 15 bases left in between. CDR1 is GTSNPN and CDR2 is SVGIG in the germline V gene (reference sequence). The CDR3 DNA sequence: TGTGCCTGGGAATCAACAGGGCTGGGCTACACCTTC. It is translated as CAWESTGLGYTF. Variable domain in full (rest from reference TRBV30 and TRBJ1-2): SQTIHQWPATLVQPVGSPLSLECTVEGTSNPNLYWYRQAAGRGLQLLFYSVGIGQISSEVPQNLSASRPQDRQFILSSKKLLLSDSGFYLCAWESTGLGYTFGSGTRLTVV.

The chain has TRBV4-1 and TRBJ1-4; 7 bases are a match to TRBD1. The CDR3 runs to 20 residues. Trimming took 7 bases from V and 0 from J; bases not matched to a gene: 20. Germline CDR1 is MGHRA and CDR2 is YSYEKL. The CDR3 region is CASNSRPGTERPATNEKLFF. CDR3 bases: TGCGCCAGCAATTCTAGGCCCGGGACAGAACGACCTGCAACTAATGAAAAACTGTTTTTT.

J is TRBJ1-3 and V is TRBV25-1, with D unresolved. The CDR3 contains 12 residues. The ends were cut back, 5 bases at V and 4 bases at J, with 6 bases in the middle. Germline CDR1 MGHDK, CDR2 SYGVNS. The CDR3 reads CASSLVGNTIYF. In DNA form, the CDR3 reads TGTGCCAGCAGTTTGGTCGGAAACACCATATATTTT.

The rearrangement joins TRBV14 to TRBJ1-3; D gene uncertain. V lost 1 base, J lost 0 bases, and 4 bases lay in between. The CDR3 length is 14 residues. CDR1 SGHDN and CDR2 FVKESK come from the germline V gene. Here the CDR3 DNA reads TGTGCCAGCAGCCAAGGCCACTCTGGAAACACCATATATTTT. The encoded protein is CASSQGHSGNTIYF.

V gene TRBV29-1 combines with J gene TRBJ2-2, with TRBD1 identical over 8 bases. Germline CDR1 and CDR2: SQVTM and ANQGSEA. With V trimmed by 7 bases and J by 0 bases, 4 bases remained unmatched. The CDR3 totals 14 residues. The DNA for the CDR3 is TGCAGCGGAGGACAGGGCGCGAACACCGGGGAGCTGTTTTTT. Residues: CSGGQGANTGELFF.

The rearrangement links TRBV5-1 to TRBJ2-3; D uncertain. CDR3 length: 12 residues. Germline CDR1 and CDR2: SGHRS and YFSETQ. Trimming removed 4 bases from V and 0 bases from J, with 3 bases in between. Written as DNA, the CDR3 is TGCGCCAGCAGCACCAGCACAGATACGCAGTATTTT. This gives the protein CASSTSTDTQYF. Full variable domain (missing parts from reference TRBV5-1 and TRBJ2-3): KAGVTQTPRYLIKTRGQQVTLSCSPISGHRSVSWYQQTPGQGLQFLFEYFSETQRNKGNFPGRFSGRQFSNSRSEMNVSTLELGDSALYLCASSTSTDTQYFGPGTRLTVL.

This clone came up once. The chain uses TRBV11-2 and TRBJ2-7; TRBD1 might be the D (6 bases). Trimming pared 2 bases from V and 2 bases from J, leaving 10 bases between. Germline V gene sequence: CDR1 SGHAT, CDR2 FQNNGV. This CDR3 region has 14 residues. For the CDR3, the DNA is TGTGCCAGCAGCTTACCAGGGGACGCCTACGAGCAGTACTTC. It is translated as CASSLPGDAYEQYF. Filled out from reference TRBV11-2 and TRBJ2-7, the complete variable domain reads EAGVAQSPRYKIIEKRQSVAFWCNPISGHATLYWYQQILGQGPKLLIQFQNNGVVDDSQLPKDRFSAERLKGVDSTLKIQPAKLEDSAVYLCASSLPGDAYEQYFGPGTRLTVT.

V gene TRBV7-2 combines with J gene TRBJ2-1; 8 bases map to TRBD1. V gave up 2 bases and J gave up 7 bases; unmatched junction bases: 10. This CDR3 is built from 16 residues. Looked up from germline, CDR1 is SGHTA and CDR2 is FQGNSA. In nucleotides, the CDR3 is TGTGCCAGCAGCTTATTGCCAGGGGGCAATGGGAATGAGCAGTTCTTC. This translates into CASSLLPGGNGNEQFF.

The chain is built from TRBV19 and TRBJ2-1; the D gene is possibly TRBD2 (5 bases). The CDR3 is 12 amino acids. CDR1 and CDR2 (germline): LNHDA, SQIVND (reference sequence). V dropped 3 bases and J dropped 9 bases, with 9 bases sitting between them. The DNA for the CDR3 is TGTGCCAGTAGTATGTTGGGGAGTGAGCAGTTCTTC. Encoded protein: CASSMLGSEQFF.

This clone has ten or more counts. This rearrangement joins TRBV5-1 to TRBJ2-3, with 8 positions matching TRBD2. CDR3 length equals 14 residues. V lost 4 bases and J lost 4; bases outside the gene matches: 5. Germline values: CDR1 SGHRS, CDR2 YFSETQ. The CDR3 loop reads CASSLSGTADTQYF. The CDR3 region has the DNA TGCGCCAGCAGCCTTAGCGGGACGGCAGATACGCAGTATTTT.

The chain couples TRBV5-8 to TRBJ1-4; 7 nucleotides line up with TRBD1. Germline lookup yields CDR1 SGHTS and CDR2 YDEGEE. The CDR3 sequence is 15 residues long. Unmatched junction bases numbered 2, after V lost 2 bases and J lost 1 base. CDR3 region: CASSLQGLTNEKLFF. CDR3 nucleotides: TGTGCCAGCAGCTTACAGGGGTTAACTAATGAAAAACTGTTTTTT.

The chain uses TRBV7-9 and TRBJ2-7, with 10 nucleotides matching TRBD2. The CDR3 is made up of 14 amino acids. Germline CDR1 reads SEHNR; CDR2 reads FQNEAQ (reference sequence). The J segment lost 3 bases and the V segment lost 4 bases, leaving 3 bases of the junction unmatched. The CDR3 region has the DNA TGTGCCAGCAGCTGGACTAGCGGTAACTACGAGCAGTACTTC. Translated: CASSWTSGNYEQYF.

The chain has TRBV19 and TRBJ1-4, with D possibly matching TRBD1 (5 bases). The V end lost 6 bases, the J end lost 8 bases, and 16 bases lay between the germline ends. The CDR3 has 14 residues. Germline V gives CDR1 LNHDA, CDR2 SQIVND (reference sequence). Here the CDR3 DNA reads TGTGCCAGTAGCAAACAAGGGGCGGGAGAAAAACTGTTTTTT. Its translation is CASSKQGAGEKLFF.